One sample yielded the 18 T cell receptor beta chains listed below, sequenced in a study of Graves' ophthalmopathy and Graves' hyperthyroidism. Amplifying from RNA transcripts, the study obtained TCR beta CDR3 regions. An opening RT-PCR round employed HTBI primers and preceded a second-round multiplex PCR. TCRdb passed the multiplex PCR reads through MiXCR, listing each CDR3 protein once. The table shows approximately 150,000 distinct CDR3 sequences, with roughly two fifths occurring only once. Sample: peripheral blood. These receptors were taken from a man aged 30 to 45 with Graves' ophthalmopathy.

This clonotype has a count of ten or more. CDR3 nucleotides: TGTGCCACCAGCACCAGGGGGAACTATGGCTACACCTTC. It yields the protein CATSTRGNYGYTF. The rearrangement joins TRBV15 to TRBJ1-2; 7 nucleotides line up with TRBD1. Germline trimming cut 4 bases from V and 2 bases from J; bases unmatched to any gene: 1. This CDR3 is 13 amino acids long. CDR1 and CDR2 (germline): LNHNV, YYDKDF (reference sequence).

This clonotype is a singleton in its sample. The V gene is TRBV6-2 or TRBV6-3, the J gene TRBJ2-7; 7 positions agree with TRBD2. The CDR3 runs 13 residues. Germline-derived CDR1 and CDR2 are MNHEY and SVGEGT. V shed 9 bases and J 3 bases; nucleotides not matched to a gene: 8. CDR3 DNA: TGTGCCAGTAAGAGCGGGGACGTCTACGAGCAGTACTTC. Its protein product is CASKSGDVYEQYF.

This clonotype was counted at least ten times. J is TRBJ1-5 and V is TRBV19; D is undetermined. The CDR3 has 14 residues. Per the germline V gene, CDR1 is LNHDA and CDR2 is SQIVND (reference sequence). V was shortened by 10 bases and J by 0 bases, with 13 bases between the two germline ends. CDR3 amino acids: CATSQSSSNQPQHF. CDR3 DNA: TGTGCCACATCGCAGTCGAGTAGCAATCAGCCCCAGCATTTT.

This clonotype turned up a few times. The chain couples TRBV6-2 or TRBV6-3 to TRBJ1-1, with a weak D call TRBD1 (5 bases). CDR3 length: 14 residues. Germline loops: CDR1 MNHEY, CDR2 SVGEGT. Between the trimmed V and J ends, which lost 0 bases and 5 bases, there was a span of 10 bases. The CDR3 bases are TGTGCCAGCAGTTACTCGGGGGGTCGGACTGAAGCTTTCTTT. It translates to CASSYSGGRTEAFF.

This chain uses TRBV6-1 with TRBJ2-7; either TRBD1 or TRBD2 may supply D (5 bases each). Between the trimmed V and J ends, which lost 5 bases and 0 bases, there was a span of 17 bases. Germline CDR1 is MNHNS and CDR2 is SASEGT. The CDR3 sequence is 16 residues long. The CDR3 nucleotides read TGTGCCAGCAGTCCTGGGGAAGCAGGGAGCTCCTACGAGCAGTACTTC. This sequence encodes CASSPGEAGSSYEQYF.

The chain couples TRBV5-1 to TRBJ2-2; TRBD1 or TRBD2 may be the D gene (5 bases each). This CDR3 is built from 16 residues. V lost 0 bases, J lost 1 base, and 10 bases lay in between. From germline, CDR1 is SGHRS and CDR2 YFSETQ. The chain's CDR3 is CASSLGAGRNTGELFF. CDR3 nucleotides: TGCGCCAGCAGCTTGGGGGCAGGGAGGAACACCGGGGAGCTGTTTTTT.

This clonotype was recorded many times. This chain uses TRBV7-8 with TRBJ1-1; TRBD1 might be the D (6 bases). Germline V gene sequence: CDR1 SGHVS, CDR2 FQNEAQ. Trimming removed 8 bases at V and 1 base at J, with 8 bases between. The CDR3 spans 12 residues. DNA for the CDR3: TGTGCCAGCTTGGGACAGAACACTGAAGCTTTCTTT. This sequence encodes CASLGQNTEAFF.

The rearrangement uses TRBV12-3 or TRBV12-4 and TRBJ2-7; maybe TRBD1 (6 bases). The CDR3 is 12 residues long. Trimming shortened V by 4 bases and J by 12 bases, and 16 bases separated the two germline ends. The CDR3 sequence is CASSSFLQGRYF. CDR3 in DNA: TGTGCCAGCAGTTCCTTCCTACAGGGACGGTACTTC.

The V and J genes are TRBV12-3 or TRBV12-4 and TRBJ1-1, with D uncertain. Trimming removed 2 bases at V and 6 bases at J, with 22 bases between. CDR3 size: 17 residues. The CDR3 region has the DNA TGTGCCAGCAGTTTAAAGGCGCTCGGGCTCTACATCTCTGAAGCTTTCTTT. The encoded protein is CASSLKALGLYISEAFF.

This chain connects TRBV6-2 or TRBV6-3 to TRBJ1-1, with 7 bases that match TRBD1. Trimming took 8 bases from V and 4 from J; bases not matched to a gene: 16. The CDR3 length is 16 residues. Germline CDR1 is MNHEY and CDR2 is SVGEGT. This chain's CDR3 is CASRNRGGRGSTEAFF. DNA of the CDR3: TGTGCCAGCCGAAACAGGGGTGGACGTGGTAGCACTGAAGCTTTCTTT.

This clonotype has ten or more counts. The V and J genes are TRBV4-3 and TRBJ2-6; no clear D gene. The CDR3 loop spans 16 amino acids. V shed 0 bases and J shed 0 bases, with 6 bases lying between them. The V gene's germline CDR1 is LGHNA and CDR2 YSLEER. This chain's CDR3 is CASSQDYSSGANVLTF. CDR3 DNA: TGCGCCAGCAGCCAAGATTACAGCTCTGGGGCCAACGTCCTGACTTTC.

The chain's CDR3 is CASSLIGGDGYTF. CDR3 coding DNA: TGTGCCAGCAGTTTAATCGGGGGAGATGGCTACACCTTC. The chain uses TRBV12-3 or TRBV12-4 and TRBJ1-2, with D perhaps matching TRBD1 (5 bases). Between the trimmed V and J ends, which lost 2 bases and 6 bases, there was a span of 10 bases. This CDR3 spans 13 amino acids.

The chain combines TRBV15 with TRBJ1-1; no firm D call. The CDR3 is made up of 14 amino acids. With 0 bases removed from V and 4 bases from J, the gap between germline ends came to 9 bases. Germline CDR1 and CDR2: LNHNV and YYDKDF (reference sequence). For the CDR3, the DNA is TGTGCCACCAGCAGAGACCAGTTGGGCACTGAAGCTTTCTTT. This translates into CATSRDQLGTEAFF.

This clonotype was detected only a few times. Here the CDR3 DNA reads TGTGCCAGCAGTCGCCCACAGGGTCGGCTTAACTATGGCTACACCTTC. It translates to CASSRPQGRLNYGYTF. The genes are TRBV6-1 and TRBJ1-2, with a tentative D call TRBD1 (6 bases). Germline V gene sequence: CDR1 MNHNS, CDR2 SASEGT. The CDR3 runs 16 residues. Trimming pared 5 bases from V and 1 base from J, leaving 17 bases between.

The chain links TRBV6-1 to TRBJ1-5; D uncertain. The ends were cut back, 5 bases at V and 1 base at J, with 9 bases in the middle. The CDR3 spans 14 residues. CDR1 is MNHNS and CDR2 is SASEGT in the germline V gene. CDR3 coding DNA: TGTGCCAGCAGTCTTACACAAAGCAATCAGCCCCAGCATTTT. Translating it yields CASSLTQSNQPQHF.

This clonotype was recorded many times. The J gene is TRBJ1-2, the V gene TRBV28, with no clear D. The germline CDR1 and CDR2 sequences are MDHEN and SYDVKM. V gave up 3 bases and J gave up 2 bases, with 19 bases separating them. There are 17 residues in the CDR3. CDR3 nucleotides: TGTGCCAGCAGTTTCCCACCTACAACACGATTGAACTATGGCTACACCTTC. Translation: CASSFPPTTRLNYGYTF.

The chain combines TRBV28 with TRBJ2-7, with 8 bases identical to TRBD1. V was clipped by 5 bases and J by 5 bases; unmatched bases: 11. Per germline, CDR1 MDHEN and CDR2 SYDVKM. This CDR3 comprises 15 residues. The CDR3 is CASSPQGQGSHEQYF. As DNA, the CDR3 is TGTGCCAGCAGTCCACAAGGACAGGGTTCCCACGAGCAGTACTTC.

The V gene is TRBV12-3 or TRBV12-4, the J gene TRBJ2-7; 9 nucleotides line up with TRBD2. V was pared by 4 bases and J by 1 base, with 2 bases of the junction left unmatched. This CDR3 is built from 14 residues. In DNA form, the CDR3 reads TGTGCCAGCAGTTGGACTAGCGCATCCTACGAGCAGTACTTC. Translating gives CASSWTSASYEQYF.